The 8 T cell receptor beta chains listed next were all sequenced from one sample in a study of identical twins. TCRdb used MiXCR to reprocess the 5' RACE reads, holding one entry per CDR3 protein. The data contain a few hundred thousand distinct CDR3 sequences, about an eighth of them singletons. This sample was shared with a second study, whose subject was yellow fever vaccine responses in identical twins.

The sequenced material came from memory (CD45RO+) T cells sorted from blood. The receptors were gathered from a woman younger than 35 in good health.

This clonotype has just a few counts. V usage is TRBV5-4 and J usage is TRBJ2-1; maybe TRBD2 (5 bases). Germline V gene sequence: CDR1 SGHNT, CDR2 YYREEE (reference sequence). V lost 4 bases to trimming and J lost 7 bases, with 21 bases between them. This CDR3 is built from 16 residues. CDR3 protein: CASSPPRSGHWNEQFF. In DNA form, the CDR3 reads TGTGCCAGCAGCCCCCCTCGGAGCGGCCACTGGAATGAGCAGTTCTTC. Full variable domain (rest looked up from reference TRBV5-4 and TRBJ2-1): ETGVTQSPTHLIKTRGQQVTLRCSSQSGHNTVSWYQQALGQGPQFIFQYYREEENGRGNFPPRFSGLQFPNYSSELNVNALELDDSALYLCASSPPRSGHWNEQFFGPGTRLTVL.

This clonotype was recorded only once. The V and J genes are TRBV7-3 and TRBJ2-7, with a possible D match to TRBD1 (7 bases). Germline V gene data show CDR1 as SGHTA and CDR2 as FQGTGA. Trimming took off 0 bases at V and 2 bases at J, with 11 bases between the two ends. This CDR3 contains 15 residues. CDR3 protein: CASSLTGGGAYEQYF. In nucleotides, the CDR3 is TGTGCCAGCAGCTTAACCGGAGGGGGCGCCTACGAGCAGTACTTC.

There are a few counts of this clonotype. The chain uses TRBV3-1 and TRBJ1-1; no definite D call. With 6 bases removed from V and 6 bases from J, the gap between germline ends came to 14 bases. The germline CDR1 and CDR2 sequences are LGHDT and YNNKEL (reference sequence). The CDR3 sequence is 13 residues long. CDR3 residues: CASSHNAGSEAFF. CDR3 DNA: TGTGCCAGCAGTCATAACGCAGGTTCTGAAGCTTTCTTT.

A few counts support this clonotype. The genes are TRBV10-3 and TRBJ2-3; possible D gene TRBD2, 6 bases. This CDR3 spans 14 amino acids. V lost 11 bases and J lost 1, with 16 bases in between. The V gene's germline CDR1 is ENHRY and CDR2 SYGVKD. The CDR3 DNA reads TGTGCCGCAGACAAAGGCGGGGGCACAGATACGCAGTATTTT. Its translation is CAADKGGGTDTQYF.

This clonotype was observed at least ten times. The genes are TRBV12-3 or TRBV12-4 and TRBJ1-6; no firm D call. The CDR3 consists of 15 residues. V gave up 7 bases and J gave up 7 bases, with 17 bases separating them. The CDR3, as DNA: TGTGCCAGCACCGGCCCGGGGAGTGAGAATTCACCCCTCCACTTT. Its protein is CASTGPGSENSPLHF.

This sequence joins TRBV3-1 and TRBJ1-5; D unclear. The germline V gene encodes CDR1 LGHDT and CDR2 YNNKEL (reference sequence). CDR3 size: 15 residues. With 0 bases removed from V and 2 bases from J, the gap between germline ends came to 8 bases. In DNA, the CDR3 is TGTGCCAGCAGCCAAGATATACAAGGCAATCAGCCCCAGCATTTT. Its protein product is CASSQDIQGNQPQHF.

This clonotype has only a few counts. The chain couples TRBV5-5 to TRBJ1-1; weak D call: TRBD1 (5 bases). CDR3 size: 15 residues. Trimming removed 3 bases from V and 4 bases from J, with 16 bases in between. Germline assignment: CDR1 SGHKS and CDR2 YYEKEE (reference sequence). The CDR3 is CASSYSPDRITEAFF. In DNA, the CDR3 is TGTGCCAGCAGCTACTCCCCCGACAGAATCACTGAAGCTTTCTTT.

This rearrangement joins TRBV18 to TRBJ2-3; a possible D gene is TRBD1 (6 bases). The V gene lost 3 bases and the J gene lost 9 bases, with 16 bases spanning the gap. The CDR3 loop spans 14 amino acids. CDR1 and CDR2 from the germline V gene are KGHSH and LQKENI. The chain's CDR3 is CASSPGRGKGTQYF. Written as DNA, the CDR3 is TGTGCCAGCTCACCGGGCAGGGGAAAAGGGACGCAGTATTTT.